This TCR beta chain was sequenced in a study of beta chain features in type 1 diabetes. From germline, CDR1 is SGHNT and CDR2 YYREEE (reference sequence). This CDR3 has 13 residues. Trimming left V 5 bases short and J 4 bases short, with 12 bases between. Investigators reverse transcribed all isolated RNA, so they sequenced expressed TCRB transcripts. TCRdb keeps only in-frame clones here, not all; method: immunoSEQ multiplex PCR. This table has 330,000 or so clones, 12% to 15% appearing once. The study's findings and limits: In all four CD4+ subsets, TCRB CDR3 length was significantly, moderately reduced in type 1 diabetes.

This clone is medium-sized. Its specificity is not known. The sequenced material came from central memory CD4+ T cells from blood. This TCR was sampled from a man younger than 40 in good health. The V and J genes are TRBV5-4 and TRBJ1-1, with D possibly matching TRBD1 (6 bases). The CDR3 DNA sequence: TGTGCCAGCAGAAAAGGGGGGGCCACTGAAGCTTTCTTT. It is translated as CASRKGGATEAFF.